Following are 31 T cell receptor beta chains from one sample sequenced in a study of blood T cell repertoires in COVID-19. Here immunoSEQ multiplex PCR was the method, and the copy in TCRdb shows in-frame clones only, minus some. This sample has 200,000 to 250,000 clones, with roughly 87% found just once. Sequenced material: peripheral blood. The receptors were sampled from a man aged 40-50 years with active or convalescent COVID-19.

The chain couples TRBV28 to TRBJ2-2; 8 bases line up with TRBD1. CDR1 MDHEN and CDR2 SYDVKM come from the germline V gene. This CDR3 has 15 residues. The junction had 9 bases not matched to a gene; V was cut back by 6 bases and J by 6 bases. CDR3 DNA: TGTGCCAGCAGGGACGACAGGGGAGGCGCCGGGGAGCTGTTTTTT. Protein: CASRDDRGGAGELFF.

The chain is built from TRBV6-4 and TRBJ2-1; 11 bases fit TRBD2. CDR3 size: 15 residues. The germline gives CDR1 MRHNA, CDR2 SNTAGT. The V and J ends lost 4 bases and 10 bases, in that order; junction bases with no gene match: 9. CDR3 amino acids: CASSVLAGGPREQFF. CDR3 sequence (DNA): TGTGCCAGCAGTGTGTTAGCGGGAGGGCCAAGGGAGCAGTTCTTC.

V is TRBV19 and J is TRBJ1-2; D gene ambiguous. Germline CDR1 LNHDA, CDR2 SQIVND (reference sequence). The CDR3 sequence is 15 residues long. Trimming removed 4 bases at V and 0 bases at J, with 12 bases between. The CDR3 spells CASSNTAIANYGYTF. CDR3 DNA: TGTGCCAGTAGTAACACAGCCATCGCTAACTATGGCTACACCTTC.

V and J are TRBV6-1 and TRBJ2-5, with D perhaps matching TRBD1 (6 bases). The CDR3 length is 13 residues. The V and J ends lost 1 base and 7 bases respectively, with 10 bases between them. The germline V gene has CDR1 MNHNS and CDR2 SASEGT. The CDR3 nucleotides read TGTGCCAGCAGTGAAGGGGGGCGCGGGACCCAGTACTTC. Encoded protein: CASSEGGRGTQYF.

This chain uses TRBV5-4 with TRBJ2-7; possibly TRBD2 for D (5 bases). Trimming shortened V by 1 base and J by 2 bases, and 10 bases separated the two germline ends. CDR1 and CDR2 (germline): SGHNT, YYREEE (reference sequence). CDR3 length equals 14 residues. The DNA for the CDR3 is TGTGCCAGCAGCTTGACGGGATCCACCTACGAGCAGTACTTC. Translating it yields CASSLTGSTYEQYF. The full variable domain, its missing parts supplied by reference TRBV5-4 and TRBJ2-7, is ETGVTQSPTHLIKTRGQQVTLRCSSQSGHNTVSWYQQALGQGPQFIFQYYREEENGRGNFPPRFSGLQFPNYSSELNVNALELDDSALYLCASSLTGSTYEQYFGPGTRLTVT.

The chain couples TRBV4-2 to TRBJ2-3, with 9 bases fitting TRBD2. Germline loops: CDR1 LGHNA, CDR2 YNFKEQ. This CDR3 has 18 amino acids. The V gene end was trimmed by 0 bases and the J gene end by 5 bases; junction bases not matched to a gene: 12. The CDR3 protein is CASSQEVAGALLGDTQYF. CDR3 in DNA: TGTGCCAGCAGCCAAGAGGTAGCGGGGGCCTTACTGGGAGATACGCAGTATTTT.

This chain connects TRBV10-1 to TRBJ1-2, with 7 nucleotides matching TRBD1. V lost 2 bases to trimming and J lost 6 bases; unmatched junction nucleotides: 6. CDR1 and CDR2 from the germline V gene are WNHNN and SYGVQD (reference sequence). This CDR3 is built from 14 residues. CDR3 sequence reads: CASSEHRGMDGYTF. The CDR3 nucleotides read TGCGCCAGCAGTGAGCACAGGGGTATGGATGGCTACACCTTC.

CDR3 nucleotides: TGTGCCAGCAGCTTGCGGCAGGGGGCAGTTCAGCCCCAGCATTTT. Translation gives CASSLRQGAVQPQHF. The V gene is TRBV5-6, the J gene TRBJ1-5; 8 bases align to TRBD1. The length of the CDR3 is 15 residues. Germline V gene lookup returns CDR1 SGHDT and CDR2 YYEEEE. V was pared by 1 base and J by 6 bases, with 6 bases of the junction left unmatched.

CDR3 sequence: CATSRTGRVDSSPLHF. CDR3 bases: TGTGCCACCAGCAGGACGGGCAGGGTAGATAGTTCACCCCTCCACTTT. The rearrangement joins TRBV15 to TRBJ1-6; D might be TRBD1 (5 bases). Trimming took off 3 bases at V and 9 bases at J, with 18 bases between the two ends. Germline V gene data show CDR1 as LNHNV and CDR2 as YYDKDF (reference sequence). The CDR3 sequence is 16 residues long.

The rearrangement links TRBV30 to TRBJ1-5; 9 bases fit TRBD1. V trimming: 3 bases; J trimming: 6 bases; junction bases outside the gene matches: 9. The CDR3 spans 15 residues. Germline-derived CDR1 and CDR2 are GTSNPN and SVGIG (reference sequence). The CDR3 region is CAWRPQGAMTQPQHF. The CDR3 DNA sequence: TGTGCCTGGAGGCCACAGGGGGCCATGACTCAGCCCCAGCATTTT.

CDR3 in amino acids: CASSLAQVNEQFF. The CDR3 DNA reads TGTGCCAGCAGCTTAGCCCAGGTCAATGAGCAGTTCTTC. The chain combines TRBV13 with TRBJ2-1, with D uncertain. CDR1 PRHDT and CDR2 FYEKMQ come from the germline V gene (reference sequence). V gave up 1 base and J gave up 6 bases, with 7 bases separating them. CDR3 length: 13 residues.

CDR3 DNA sequence: TGTGCCAGCAGGGAGACGACGGTCAATGAGCAGTTCTTC. Translated: CASRETTVNEQFF. The V gene is TRBV12-3 or TRBV12-4, the J gene TRBJ2-1; D is undetermined. V lost 6 bases to trimming and J lost 6 bases, with 12 bases between them. There are 13 residues in the CDR3.

The chain employs TRBV6-6 and TRBJ2-7; a weak D match, TRBD2 (5 bases). Trimming took 5 bases from V and 11 from J, leaving 16 bases between them. Germline lookup yields CDR1 MNHNY and CDR2 SVGAGI (reference sequence). The CDR3 consists of 12 residues. CDR3 nucleotides: TGTGCCAGCAGTCAGAGATCAATGAGGGAGTACTTC. Amino acid sequence: CASSQRSMREYF.

This clone showed up many times. CDR3 nucleotide sequence: TGTGCCAGCAGCTTTGGGACAGGCGTGGGGAATTCACCCCTCCACTTT. This sequence encodes CASSFGTGVGNSPLHF. The chain employs TRBV7-8 and TRBJ1-6, with 8 bases aligning to TRBD1. From germline, CDR1 is SGHVS and CDR2 FQNEAQ. The CDR3 totals 16 residues. With 3 bases clipped from V and 7 bases from J, the junction kept 8 bases outside the gene matches.

The chain employs TRBV18 and TRBJ1-1; 10 positions match TRBD1. The CDR3 runs 15 residues. In germline, CDR1 is KGHSH, CDR2 LQKENI. V lost 4 bases, J lost 5 bases, and 7 bases stayed unmatched. The CDR3 here is CASSRTGTGETEAFF. The CDR3 region has the DNA TGTGCCAGCTCACGTACCGGGACAGGGGAAACTGAAGCTTTCTTT.

This chain connects TRBV28 to TRBJ1-1; 11 bases match TRBD1. The junction had 6 bases not matched to a gene; V was cut back by 10 bases and J by 5 bases. Per the germline V gene, CDR1 is MDHEN and CDR2 is SYDVKM. The CDR3 length is 13 residues. CDR3 sequence (DNA): TGTGCCAACCTCCGGGACAGGGGGACTGAAGCTTTCTTT. It encodes CANLRDRGTEAFF.

The chain recombines TRBV27 with TRBJ2-1, with TRBD2 matching 9 bases. J was trimmed by 2 bases and V by 7 bases; bases with no gene match: 15. The germline V gene encodes CDR1 MNHEY and CDR2 SMNVEV (reference sequence). This CDR3 comprises 18 residues. CDR3 region: CASTLTQSGRPPYNEQFF. The CDR3 DNA sequence: TGTGCCAGCACCCTCACTCAAAGCGGGAGGCCCCCCTACAATGAGCAGTTCTTC.

This clone was seen just once. The J gene is TRBJ2-5, the V gene TRBV5-1; 7 bases align to TRBD2. With V trimmed by 0 bases and J by 1 base, 3 bases remained unmatched. The germline CDR1 and CDR2 sequences are SGHRS and YFSETQ. The CDR3 has 15 amino acids. The CDR3 DNA reads as TGCGCCAGCAGCTTGGCTAGCGGATCCCAAGAGACCCAGTACTTC. This encodes CASSLASGSQETQYF.

The J gene is TRBJ1-2, the V gene TRBV4-1, with 11 bases lining up with TRBD1. The V gene end was trimmed by 6 bases and the J gene end by 4 bases; junction bases not matched to a gene: 10. The germline gives CDR1 MGHRA, CDR2 YSYEKL. This CDR3 has 16 amino acids. The CDR3: CASSPGQGAFGYGYTF. The CDR3 DNA is TGCGCCAGCAGTCCTGGACAGGGGGCTTTTGGCTATGGCTACACCTTC.

The chain couples TRBV2 to TRBJ1-1; no definite D call. Germline-derived CDR1 and CDR2 are SNHLY and FYNNEI. Trimming took 1 base from V and 2 from J, leaving 5 bases between them. The CDR3 contains 13 residues. Here the CDR3 DNA reads TGTGCCAGCAGTGAAGATACTAACACTGAAGCTTTCTTT. This gives the protein CASSEDTNTEAFF.

The chain combines TRBV19 with TRBJ1-1, with 12 bases identical to TRBD1. J was trimmed by 2 bases and V by 5 bases; bases with no gene match: 3. Germline V gene sequence: CDR1 LNHDA, CDR2 SQIVND (reference sequence). The length of the CDR3 is 15 residues. The DNA of the CDR3 is TGTGCCAGTAGTGTAGGGACAGGGGGCAACACTGAAGCTTTCTTT. Translated: CASSVGTGGNTEAFF. Based on the CDR3 plus reference TRBV19 and TRBJ1-1, the full variable domain is DGGITQSPKYLFRKEGQNVTLSCEQNLNHDAMYWYRQDPGQGLRLIYYSQIVNDFQKGDIAEGYSVSREKKESFPLTVTSAQKNPTAFYLCASSVGTGGNTEAFFGQGTRLTVV.

The chain combines TRBV9 with TRBJ2-7; D is perhaps TRBD2 (6 bases). V lost 5 bases to trimming and J lost 2 bases, with 20 bases between them. Per germline, CDR1 SGDLS and CDR2 YYNGEE. This CDR3 comprises 16 residues. CDR3 loop: CASSRYYGDSTYEQYF. The CDR3 region has the DNA TGTGCCAGCAGTCGTTACTACGGGGACTCTACCTACGAGCAGTACTTC. Full variable domain (missing parts from reference TRBV9 and TRBJ2-7): DSGVTQTPKHLITATGQRVTLRCSPRSGDLSVYWYQQSLDQGLQFLIQYYNGEERAKGNILERFSAQQFPDLHSELNLSSLELGDSALYFCASSRYYGDSTYEQYFGPGTRLTVT.

The chain links TRBV2 to TRBJ1-1, with D unclear. Deletions cut 0 bases from V and 3 bases from J, with 11 bases between. Germline values: CDR1 SNHLY, CDR2 FYNNEI. The CDR3 consists of 15 residues. In nucleotides, the CDR3 is TGTGCCAGCAGTGAAGCGCTTCGGGGTTACACTGAAGCTTTCTTT. It specifies CASSEALRGYTEAFF.

V usage is TRBV2 and J usage is TRBJ2-1; D unresolved. The CDR3 extends over 11 amino acids. Deletions cut 2 bases from V and 14 bases from J, with 10 bases between. CDR1 and CDR2 from the germline V gene are SNHLY and FYNNEI. The CDR3 bases are TGTGCCAGCAGTGAATACCAGGTAGAGTTCTTC. Protein: CASSEYQVEFF.

The chain joins TRBV27 to TRBJ1-3, with 10 bases identical to TRBD1. Per the germline V gene, CDR1 is MNHEY and CDR2 is SMNVEV (reference sequence). With 5 bases clipped from V and 8 bases from J, the junction kept 6 bases outside the gene matches. This CDR3 contains 14 residues. The DNA of the CDR3 is TGTGCCAGCAGTGCTGTGGACAGGGGGGACACCATATATTTT. This gives the protein CASSAVDRGDTIYF.

The chain uses TRBV7-2 and TRBJ1-1; unclear D gene. The length of the CDR3 is 13 residues. CDR1 SGHTA and CDR2 FQGNSA come from the germline V gene. V lost 3 bases and J 0 bases, leaving 5 bases between the germline ends. The CDR3 DNA reads TGTGCCAGCAGCTTCGGGATGAACACTGAAGCTTTCTTT. Its protein is CASSFGMNTEAFF.

This sequence joins TRBV11-2 and TRBJ2-5; 9 bases are a match to TRBD1. Germline CDR1 and CDR2: SGHAT and FQNNGV. CDR3 length: 14 residues. V lost 5 bases, J lost 4 bases, and 5 bases stayed unmatched. Here the CDR3 DNA reads TGTGCCAGCAGCCGACAGGGGGGGAGAGAGACCCAGTACTTC. This codes for CASSRQGGRETQYF.

J is TRBJ2-1 and V is TRBV24-1; the match to TRBD1 covers 8 bases. CDR1 is KGHDR, CDR2 SFDVKD, per germline. This CDR3 comprises 16 residues. After removal of 4 bases from V and 7 bases from J, the junction contained 11 bases not matched to a gene. The CDR3 nucleotides are TGTGCCACCAGTGAGCGGACAGGGTCAGGCCTTAATGAGCAGTTCTTC. Its protein is CATSERTGSGLNEQFF.

The genes are TRBV28 and TRBJ2-2, with no clear D. The V end lost 2 bases, the J end lost 1 base, and 8 bases lay between the germline ends. The germline V gene encodes CDR1 MDHEN and CDR2 SYDVKM. This CDR3 has 15 residues. CDR3 region: CASSLAEMNTGELFF. The CDR3 DNA follows: TGTGCCAGCAGTTTAGCGGAGATGAACACCGGGGAGCTGTTTTTT.

The chain uses TRBV10-3 and TRBJ2-3, with D perhaps TRBD1 (9 bases). The CDR3 is 16 amino acids. The V gene lost 6 bases and the J gene lost 2 bases, with 18 bases spanning the gap. CDR1 and CDR2 from the germline V gene are ENHRY and SYGVKD. CDR3 DNA sequence: TGTGCCATCAGCCGGGGGGGACAGGGCTCCACAGATACGCAGTATTTT. Translated, it gives CAISRGGQGSTDTQYF.

This clone was seen only once. The rearrangement uses TRBV27 and TRBJ1-2; D is undetermined. V dropped 6 bases and J dropped 4 bases, with 9 bases sitting between them. The CDR3 is 12 residues long. The germline gives CDR1 MNHEY, CDR2 SMNVEV (reference sequence). The CDR3 sequence is CASSKSSYGYTF. The CDR3 DNA reads TGTGCCAGCAGCAAAAGTAGCTATGGCTACACCTTC.